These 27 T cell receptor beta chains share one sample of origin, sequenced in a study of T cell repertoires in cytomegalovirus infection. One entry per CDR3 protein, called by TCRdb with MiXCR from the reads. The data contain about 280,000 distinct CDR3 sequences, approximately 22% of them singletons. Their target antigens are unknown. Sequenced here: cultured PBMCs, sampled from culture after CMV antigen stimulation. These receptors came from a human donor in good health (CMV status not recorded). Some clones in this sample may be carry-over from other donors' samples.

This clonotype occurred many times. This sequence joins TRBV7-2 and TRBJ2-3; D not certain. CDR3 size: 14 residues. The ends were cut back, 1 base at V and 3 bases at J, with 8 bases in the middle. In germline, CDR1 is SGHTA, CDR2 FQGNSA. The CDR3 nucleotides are TGTGCCAGCAGCTTAGGGGGTAGGACAGATACGCAGTATTTT. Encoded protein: CASSLGGRTDTQYF.

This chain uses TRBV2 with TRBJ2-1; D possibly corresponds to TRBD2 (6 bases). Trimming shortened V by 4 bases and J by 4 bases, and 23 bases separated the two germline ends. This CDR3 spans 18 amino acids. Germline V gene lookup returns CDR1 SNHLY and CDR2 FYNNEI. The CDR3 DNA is TGTGCCAGCAGTGTCCGGGAGCCAGCAGTTGGTATTTACAATGAGCAGTTCTTC. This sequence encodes CASSVREPAVGIYNEQFF. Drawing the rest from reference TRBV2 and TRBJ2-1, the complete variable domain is EPEVTQTPSHQVTQMGQEVILRCVPISNHLYFYWYRQILGQKVEFLVSFYNNEISEKSEIFDDQFSVERPDGSNFTLKIRSTKLEDSAMYFCASSVREPAVGIYNEQFFGPGTRLTVL.

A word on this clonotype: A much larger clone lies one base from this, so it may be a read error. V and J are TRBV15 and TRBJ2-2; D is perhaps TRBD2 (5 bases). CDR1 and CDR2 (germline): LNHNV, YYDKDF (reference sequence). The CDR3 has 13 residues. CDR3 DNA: TGTGCCACCAGCAGAGATGCCGCCGGGGAGCTGATTTTT. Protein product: CATSRDAAGELIF.

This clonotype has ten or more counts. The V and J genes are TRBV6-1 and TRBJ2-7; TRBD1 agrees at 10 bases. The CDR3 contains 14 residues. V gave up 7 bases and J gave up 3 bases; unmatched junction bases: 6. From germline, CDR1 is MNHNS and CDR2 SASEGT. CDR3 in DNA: TGTGCCAGCAACCGGGACAGGGGACGCTACGAGCAGTACGTC. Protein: CASNRDRGRYEQYV.

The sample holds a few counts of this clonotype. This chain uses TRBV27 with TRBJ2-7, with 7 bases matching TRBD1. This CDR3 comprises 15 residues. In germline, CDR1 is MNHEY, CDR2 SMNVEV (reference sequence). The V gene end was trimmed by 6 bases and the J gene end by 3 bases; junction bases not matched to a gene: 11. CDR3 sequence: CASSTYGTVGYEQYV. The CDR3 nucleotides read TGTGCCAGCAGCACCTACGGGACAGTGGGCTACGAGCAGTACGTC.

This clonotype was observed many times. The CDR3 protein is CASSLGLRSYNEQFF. For the CDR3, the DNA is TGTGCCAGCAGCTTAGGGCTCCGCTCCTACAATGAGCAGTTCTTC. The gene calls are TRBV7-2 and TRBJ2-1; no clear D. Between the trimmed V and J ends, which lost 1 base and 0 bases, there was a span of 7 bases. The CDR3 totals 15 residues. Looked up from germline, CDR1 is SGHTA and CDR2 is FQGNSA.

The CDR3 reads CASRPGLAGVKQFF. The CDR3 nucleotides are TGTGCCAGCAGGCCGGGACTAGCGGGAGTCAAGCAGTTCTTC. This chain connects TRBV28 to TRBJ2-1; the match to TRBD2 covers 14 bases. V lost 6 bases and J lost 11; bases outside the gene matches: 6. Germline CDR1 is MDHEN and CDR2 is SYDVKM. This CDR3 comprises 14 residues.

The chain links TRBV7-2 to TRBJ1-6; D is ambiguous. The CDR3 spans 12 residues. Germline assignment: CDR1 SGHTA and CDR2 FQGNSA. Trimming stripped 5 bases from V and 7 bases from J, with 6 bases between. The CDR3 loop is CASSLRNSPLHF. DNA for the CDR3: TGTGCCAGCAGCCTCAGGAATTCACCCCTCCACTTT.

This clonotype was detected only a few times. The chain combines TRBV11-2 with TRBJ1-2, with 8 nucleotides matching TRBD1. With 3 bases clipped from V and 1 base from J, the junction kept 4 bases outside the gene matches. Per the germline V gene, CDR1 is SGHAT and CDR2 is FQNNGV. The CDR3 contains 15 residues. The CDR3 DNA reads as TGTGCCAGCAGCTTGACAGGGGCAAATAACTATGGCTACACCTTC. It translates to CASSLTGANNYGYTF.

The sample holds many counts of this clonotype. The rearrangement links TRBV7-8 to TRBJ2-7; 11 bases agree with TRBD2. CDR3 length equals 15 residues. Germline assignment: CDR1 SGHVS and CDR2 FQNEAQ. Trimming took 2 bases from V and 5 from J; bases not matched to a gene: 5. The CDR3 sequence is CASSLSSGRLNEQYV. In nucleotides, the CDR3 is TGTGCCAGCAGCTTATCTAGCGGGAGGTTAAACGAGCAGTACGTC.

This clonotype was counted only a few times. For the CDR3, the DNA is TGTGCCACCAGTGATCCTCTAGCGGGAGAGTTGAATGAGCAGTTCTTC. Translating gives CATSDPLAGELNEQFF. The chain is built from TRBV24-1 and TRBJ2-1; TRBD2 agrees at 10 bases. The CDR3 is made up of 16 amino acids. V was pared by 3 bases and J by 7 bases, with 8 bases of the junction left unmatched. Germline V gene data show CDR1 as KGHDR and CDR2 as SFDVKD.

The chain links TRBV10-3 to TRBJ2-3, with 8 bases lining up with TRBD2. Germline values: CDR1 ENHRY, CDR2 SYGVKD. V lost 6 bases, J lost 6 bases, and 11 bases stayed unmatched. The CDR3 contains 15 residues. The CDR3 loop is CAIRGTRGSADTQYF. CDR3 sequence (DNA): TGTGCCATCAGGGGGACTAGAGGCTCAGCGGATACGCAGTATTTT.

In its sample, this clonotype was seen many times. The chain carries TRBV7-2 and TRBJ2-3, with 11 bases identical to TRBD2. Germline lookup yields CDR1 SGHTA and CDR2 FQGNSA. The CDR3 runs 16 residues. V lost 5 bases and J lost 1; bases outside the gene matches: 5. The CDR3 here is CASSPLAGGRTDTQYF. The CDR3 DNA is TGTGCCAGCAGCCCTCTAGCGGGAGGACGCACAGATACGCAGTATTTT. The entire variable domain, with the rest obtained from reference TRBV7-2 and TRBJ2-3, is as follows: GAGVSQSPSNKVTEKGKDVELRCDPISGHTALYWYRQSLGQGLEFLIYFQGNSAPDKSGLPSDRFSAERTGGSVSTLTIQRTQQEDSAVYLCASSPLAGGRTDTQYFGPGTRLTVL.

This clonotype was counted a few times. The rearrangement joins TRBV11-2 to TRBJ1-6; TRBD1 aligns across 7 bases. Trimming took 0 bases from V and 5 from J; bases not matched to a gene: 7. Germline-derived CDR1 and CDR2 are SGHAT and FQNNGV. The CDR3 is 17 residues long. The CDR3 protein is CASSLDRWDSNNSPLHF. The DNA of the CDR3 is TGTGCCAGCAGCTTAGATCGTTGGGACAGCAATAATTCACCCCTCCACTTT.

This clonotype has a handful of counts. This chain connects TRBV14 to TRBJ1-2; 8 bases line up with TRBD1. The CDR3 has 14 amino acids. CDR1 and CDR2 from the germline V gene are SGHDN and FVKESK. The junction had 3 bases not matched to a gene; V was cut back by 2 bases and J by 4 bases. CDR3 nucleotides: TGTGCCAGCAGCCAATCGACAGGGGTCTATGGCTACACCTTC. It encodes CASSQSTGVYGYTF.

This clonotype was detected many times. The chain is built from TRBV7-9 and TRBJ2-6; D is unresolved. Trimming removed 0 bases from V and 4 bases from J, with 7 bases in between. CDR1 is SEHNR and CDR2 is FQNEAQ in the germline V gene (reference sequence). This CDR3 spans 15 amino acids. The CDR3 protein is CASSLAGTGANVLTF. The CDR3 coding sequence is TGTGCCAGCAGCTTAGCTGGTACAGGGGCCAACGTCCTGACTTTC.

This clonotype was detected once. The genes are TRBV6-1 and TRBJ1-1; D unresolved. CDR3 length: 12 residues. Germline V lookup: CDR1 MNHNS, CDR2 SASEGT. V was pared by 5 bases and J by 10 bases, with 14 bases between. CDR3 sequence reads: CASSYGGIRAFF. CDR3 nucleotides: TGTGCCAGCAGTTACGGAGGGATACGAGCTTTCTTT.

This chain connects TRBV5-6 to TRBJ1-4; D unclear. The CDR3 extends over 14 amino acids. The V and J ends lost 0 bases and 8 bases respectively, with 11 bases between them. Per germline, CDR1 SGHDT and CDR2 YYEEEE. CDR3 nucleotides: TGTGCCAGCAGCTTGGGGTCAAAAGGGGAAAAACTGTTTTTT. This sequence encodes CASSLGSKGEKLFF.

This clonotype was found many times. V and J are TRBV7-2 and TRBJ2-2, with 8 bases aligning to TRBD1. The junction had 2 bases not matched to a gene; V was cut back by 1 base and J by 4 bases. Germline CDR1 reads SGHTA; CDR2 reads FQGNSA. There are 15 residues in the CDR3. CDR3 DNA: TGTGCCAGCAGCTTAGTACAGGGGGGCACCGGGGAGCTGTTTTTT. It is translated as CASSLVQGGTGELFF.

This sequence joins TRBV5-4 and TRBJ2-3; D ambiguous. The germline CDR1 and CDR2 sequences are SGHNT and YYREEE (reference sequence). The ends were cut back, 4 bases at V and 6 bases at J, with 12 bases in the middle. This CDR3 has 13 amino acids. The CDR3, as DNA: TGTGCCAGCAGCCCACACCCGAGGGATACGCAGTATTTT. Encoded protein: CASSPHPRDTQYF.

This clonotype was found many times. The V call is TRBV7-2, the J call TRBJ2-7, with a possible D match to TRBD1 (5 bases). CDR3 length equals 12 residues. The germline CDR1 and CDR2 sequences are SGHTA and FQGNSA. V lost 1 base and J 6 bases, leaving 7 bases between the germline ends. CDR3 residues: CASSLEGPEQYF. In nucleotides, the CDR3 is TGTGCCAGCAGCTTAGAGGGGCCCGAGCAGTACTTC.

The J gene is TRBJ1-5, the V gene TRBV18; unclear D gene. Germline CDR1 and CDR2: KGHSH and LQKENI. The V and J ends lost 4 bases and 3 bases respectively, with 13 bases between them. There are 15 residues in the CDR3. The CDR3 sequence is CASSLSVKLNQPQHF. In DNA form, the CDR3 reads TGTGCCAGCTCACTGTCCGTAAAGCTCAATCAGCCCCAGCATTTT. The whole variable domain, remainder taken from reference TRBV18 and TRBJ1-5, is NAGVMQNPRHLVRRRGQEARLRCSPMKGHSHVYWYRQLPEEGLKFMVYLQKENIIDESGMPKERFSAEFPKEGPSILRIQQVVRGDSAAYFCASSLSVKLNQPQHFGDGTRLSIL.

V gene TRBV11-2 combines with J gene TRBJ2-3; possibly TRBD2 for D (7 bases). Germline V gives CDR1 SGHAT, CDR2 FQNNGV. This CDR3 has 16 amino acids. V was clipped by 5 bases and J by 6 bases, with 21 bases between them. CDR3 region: CASSQTEGGAQDTQYF. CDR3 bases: TGTGCCAGCAGCCAGACGGAGGGGGGGGCGCAGGATACGCAGTATTTT.

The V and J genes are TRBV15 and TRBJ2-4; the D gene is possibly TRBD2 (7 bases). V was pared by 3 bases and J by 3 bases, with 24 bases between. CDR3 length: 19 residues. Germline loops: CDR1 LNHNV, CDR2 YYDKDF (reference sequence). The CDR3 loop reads CATSSDRRLWEGGKNIQYF. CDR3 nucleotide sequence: TGTGCCACCAGCAGCGACAGGCGTCTTTGGGAGGGAGGCAAAAACATTCAGTACTTC.

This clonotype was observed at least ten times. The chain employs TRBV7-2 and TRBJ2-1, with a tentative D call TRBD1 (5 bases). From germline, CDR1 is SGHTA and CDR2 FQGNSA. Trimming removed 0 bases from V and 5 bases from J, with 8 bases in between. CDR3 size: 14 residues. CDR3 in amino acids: CASSLAWTNNEQFF. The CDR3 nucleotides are TGTGCCAGCAGCTTAGCGTGGACAAACAATGAGCAGTTCTTC.

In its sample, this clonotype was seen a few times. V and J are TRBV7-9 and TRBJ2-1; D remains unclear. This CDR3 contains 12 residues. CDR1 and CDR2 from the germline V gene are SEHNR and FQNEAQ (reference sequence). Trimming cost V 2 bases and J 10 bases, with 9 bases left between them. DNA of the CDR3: TGTGCCAGCAGCTTATCGGAGTCGGAGCAGTTCTTC. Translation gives CASSLSESEQFF.

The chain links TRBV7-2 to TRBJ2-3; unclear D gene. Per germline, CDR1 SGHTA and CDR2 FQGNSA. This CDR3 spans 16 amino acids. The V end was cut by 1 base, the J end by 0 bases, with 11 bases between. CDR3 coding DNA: TGTGCCAGCAGCTTAGGTCTTGGGCTTAGCACAGATACGCAGTATTTT. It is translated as CASSLGLGLSTDTQYF.